Below are 9 T cell receptor beta chains sequenced from a single sample in a study of breast tumors, draining lymph nodes, adjacent tissues. The lymph nodes were axillary draining lymph nodes from breast cancer patients. TCRdb called the multiplex PCR reads again in MiXCR, with one record for every CDR3 protein. The top ten clones hold approximately 5.4% of a sample with roughly 100,000 distinct CDR3 sequences, less than 40% of them seen once. Input material: axillary lymph node tissue. These receptor sequences come from a female donor with breast cancer. Some clones in this sample may be carry-over from other donors' samples.

A note on this clonotype: This may be a read error, as it is one base from a much larger clone. The chain recombines TRBV6-2 or TRBV6-3 with TRBJ1-2, with 9 nucleotides matching TRBD1. In germline, CDR1 is MNHEY, CDR2 SVGEGT. CDR3 length: 14 residues. With V trimmed by 5 bases and J by 2 bases, 3 bases remained unmatched. The CDR3, as DNA: TGTGCCAGCAGTCACAGGGGGCTGAACTATGGCTACACCTTC. Its protein is CASSHRGLNYGYTF.

The rearrangement joins TRBV6-2 or TRBV6-3 to TRBJ1-1, with 8 bases aligning to TRBD1. The CDR3 loop spans 15 amino acids. The V gene end was trimmed by 8 bases and the J gene end by 2 bases; junction bases not matched to a gene: 10. Germline CDR1 MNHEY, CDR2 SVGEGT. For the CDR3, the DNA is TGTGCCAGCCTCAGGAACCAGGGGGCTAACACTGAAGCTTTCTTT. Encoded protein: CASLRNQGANTEAFF.

This clonotype occurred a few times. This may arise from a read error, as a much more abundant clone is one base away. The chain uses TRBV20-1 and TRBJ1-2, with a weak D call TRBD1 (6 bases). Trimming stripped 6 bases from V and 4 bases from J, with 21 bases between. The CDR3 consists of 15 residues. CDR1 is DFQATT, CDR2 SNEGSKA, per germline (reference sequence). In DNA form, the CDR3 reads TGCAGTGCCCCGTATTTTGGGGGGCAAGCCTATGGCTACACCTTC. Its translation is CSAPYFGGQAYGYTF.

This clonotype was recorded many times. This rearrangement joins TRBV6-6 to TRBJ1-2, with TRBD1 identical over 7 bases. This CDR3 has 15 residues. The V and J ends lost 0 bases and 4 bases, in that order; junction bases with no gene match: 5. Looked up from germline, CDR1 is MNHNY and CDR2 is SVGAGI (reference sequence). The CDR3 nucleotides are TGTGCCAGCAGTTACTCAGGGGGCGCTGGCTATGGCTACACCTTC. Translated: CASSYSGGAGYGYTF.

This clonotype was detected a few times. The V call is TRBV6-5, the J call TRBJ2-2; 14 bases are a match to TRBD2. Trimming at V came to 2 bases and at J to 11 bases, leaving 10 bases not matched to a gene. The CDR3 totals 17 residues. Germline loops: CDR1 MNHEY, CDR2 SVGAGI. In DNA, the CDR3 is TGTGCCAGCAGTTACGGGACTAGCGGGGGCCCCCAGGGAGAGCTGTTTTTT. It is translated as CASSYGTSGGPQGELFF.

This rearrangement joins TRBV5-4 to TRBJ2-2; no firm D call. The CDR3 is 12 amino acids. Trimming removed 2 bases from V and 6 bases from J, with 5 bases in between. Germline V gene lookup returns CDR1 SGHNT and CDR2 YYREEE (reference sequence). The CDR3 DNA sequence: TGTGCCAGCAGCTTAGGTTCCGGGGAGCTGTTTTTT. Protein: CASSLGSGELFF.

This clonotype has more than one count but fewer than ten. This may be a read error: a much more frequent sequence differs by one nucleotide. The rearrangement joins TRBV7-8 to TRBJ2-7, with D tentatively TRBD2 (5 bases). The CDR3 is made up of 14 amino acids. The V end was cut by 4 bases, the J end by 2 bases, with 12 bases between. Germline CDR1 and CDR2: SGHVS and FQNEAQ. DNA of the CDR3: TGTGCCAGCAGCTCGGACTTTAACCCCTACGAGCAGTACTTC. It yields the protein CASSSDFNPYEQYF.

This clonotype has a count of ten or more. This chain uses TRBV4-3 with TRBJ2-6; 8 nucleotides line up with TRBD1. CDR1 and CDR2 from the germline V gene are LGHNA and YSLEER. CDR3 length: 20 amino acids. Trimming cost V 1 base and J 1 base; bases outside gene matches: 12. The CDR3 here is CASSQGSTGTGRSGANVLTF. Here the CDR3 DNA reads TGCGCCAGCAGCCAAGGTTCAACCGGGACAGGCCGTTCTGGGGCCAACGTCCTGACTTTC.

This clonotype was seen ten or more times. This chain uses TRBV10-2 with TRBJ2-7; D unresolved. The V gene's germline CDR1 is WSHSY and CDR2 SAAADI. CDR3 size: 14 residues. Trimming took 2 bases from V and 3 from J, leaving 11 bases between them. This CDR3 reads CASSEVPPLYEQYF. DNA for the CDR3: TGCGCCAGCAGTGAGGTTCCGCCCCTCTACGAGCAGTACTTC.